The 30 T cell receptor beta chains below were found in one sample sequenced in a study of technical replicates of blood from four donors. Assay used: immunoSEQ multiplex PCR; TCRdb lists only in-frame clones, some missing. The sample has around 81,000 clones; about 81% are singletons. Specimen: PBMCs. These receptors originate from a human donor in good health. Some clones in this sample may be carry-over from other donors' samples.

J is TRBJ2-1 and V is TRBV4-1; 7 bases align to TRBD1. The germline gives CDR1 MGHRA, CDR2 YSYEKL. V lost 2 bases to trimming and J lost 4 bases; unmatched junction nucleotides: 8. The CDR3 sequence is 16 residues long. The CDR3 DNA reads as TGCGCCAGCAGCCAACCCCGGGACAGTCCTTACAATGAGCAGTTCTTC. Translating it yields CASSQPRDSPYNEQFF.

This chain joins TRBV29-1 and TRBJ2-7; 9 nucleotides match TRBD1. The CDR3 is 13 amino acids. Germline-derived CDR1 and CDR2 are SQVTM and ANQGSEA. With V trimmed by 7 bases and J by 7 bases, 11 bases remained unmatched. The CDR3 region has the DNA TGCAGCGCCGAACAGGGGGCGCTGAGGGAGCAGTACTTC. Amino acids: CSAEQGALREQYF.

This rearrangement joins TRBV18 to TRBJ2-2; 7 bases align to TRBD1. V shed 3 bases and J 3 bases; nucleotides not matched to a gene: 4. The germline V gene encodes CDR1 KGHSH and CDR2 LQKENI. The CDR3 covers 15 residues. The CDR3 spells CASSPRQGDTGELFF. The CDR3 bases are TGTGCCAGCTCACCCCGACAGGGAGACACCGGGGAGCTGTTTTTT.

This chain uses TRBV6-1 with TRBJ2-1; 15 nucleotides line up with TRBD2. The CDR3 has 19 residues. With 3 bases clipped from V and 7 bases from J, the junction kept 13 bases outside the gene matches. Per germline, CDR1 MNHNS and CDR2 SASEGT. CDR3 region: CASSERTSGRALSDNEQFF. CDR3 coding DNA: TGTGCCAGCAGTGAGCGGACTAGCGGGAGGGCCCTCTCCGATAATGAGCAGTTCTTC.

The chain links TRBV7-3 to TRBJ2-7; TRBD1 agrees at 9 bases. CDR1 is SGHTA, CDR2 FQGTGA, per germline. The CDR3 sequence is 15 residues long. Trimming took 2 bases from V and 2 from J; bases not matched to a gene: 4. The CDR3 reads CASSLSGTGPYEQYF. DNA of the CDR3: TGTGCCAGCAGCTTATCCGGGACAGGGCCCTACGAGCAGTACTTC.

The V call is TRBV30, the J call TRBJ1-4; the D is unclear. The CDR3 is made up of 13 amino acids. V lost 0 bases to trimming and J lost 7 bases, with 9 bases between them. Per the germline V gene, CDR1 is GTSNPN and CDR2 is SVGIG (reference sequence). CDR3 in DNA: TGTGCCTGGAGTGTTCAGGATCGTGAAAAACTGTTTTTT. Translated, it gives CAWSVQDREKLFF. Variable domain in full (rest from reference TRBV30 and TRBJ1-4): SQTIHQWPATLVQPVGSPLSLECTVEGTSNPNLYWYRQAAGRGLQLLFYSVGIGQISSEVPQNLSASRPQDRQFILSSKKLLLSDSGFYLCAWSVQDREKLFFGSGTQLSVL.

The V gene is TRBV4-3, the J gene TRBJ2-1; 11 bases fit TRBD2. The germline V gene has CDR1 LGHNA and CDR2 YSLEER. The CDR3 extends over 16 amino acids. V shed 0 bases, J shed 6 bases, and the junction held 4 bases outside the gene matches. The CDR3 here is CASSQDNSGGVNEQFF. The CDR3 DNA follows: TGCGCCAGCAGCCAAGATAATAGCGGGGGGGTCAATGAGCAGTTCTTC.

The V call is TRBV5-1, the J call TRBJ2-5; D is possibly TRBD1 (6 bases). Germline CDR1 SGHRS, CDR2 YFSETQ. The CDR3 extends over 16 amino acids. Trimming removed 3 bases at V and 1 base at J, with 16 bases between. The CDR3 DNA reads as TGCGCCAGCAGCTCCAGGGGCAGCGTCATCCAAGAGACCCAGTACTTC. Translating it yields CASSSRGSVIQETQYF.

The V and J genes are TRBV13 and TRBJ2-1; D is possibly TRBD2 (5 bases). CDR3 size: 16 residues. Germline CDR1 PRHDT, CDR2 FYEKMQ (reference sequence). The V end lost 3 bases, the J end lost 0 bases, and 12 bases lay between the germline ends. The CDR3 reads CASSFKRSPSYNEQFF. As DNA, the CDR3 is TGTGCCAGCAGCTTCAAGCGGTCTCCCTCCTACAATGAGCAGTTCTTC.

The J gene is TRBJ2-1, the V gene TRBV4-1; possible D gene TRBD2, 5 bases. V lost 4 bases to trimming and J lost 4 bases, with 14 bases between them. The CDR3 loop spans 15 amino acids. CDR1 is MGHRA and CDR2 is YSYEKL in the germline V gene. CDR3 in DNA: TGCGCCAGCAGCCTCGTCGTAGCGCCATACAATGAGCAGTTCTTC. Protein product: CASSLVVAPYNEQFF.

This sequence joins TRBV30 and TRBJ2-7; unclear D gene. Germline CDR1 and CDR2: GTSNPN and SVGIG (reference sequence). This CDR3 has 12 amino acids. The V end was cut by 0 bases, the J end by 2 bases, with 5 bases between. The CDR3 is CAWSVSAYEQYF. Written as DNA, the CDR3 is TGTGCCTGGAGTGTATCAGCCTACGAGCAGTACTTC.

V and J are TRBV28 and TRBJ2-1, with 10 bases fitting TRBD2. The germline gives CDR1 MDHEN, CDR2 SYDVKM. After removal of 4 bases from V and 0 bases from J, the junction contained 0 bases not matched to a gene. The CDR3 extends over 15 amino acids. CDR3 DNA sequence: TGTGCCAGCAGTTGGACTAGCGGCTCCTACAATGAGCAGTTCTTC. It yields the protein CASSWTSGSYNEQFF. Complete variable domain (other parts from reference TRBV28 and TRBJ2-1): DVKVTQSSRYLVKRTGEKVFLECVQDMDHENMFWYRQDPGLGLRLIYFSYDVKMKEKGDIPEGYSVSREKKERFSLILESASTNQTSMYLCASSWTSGSYNEQFFGPGTRLTVL.

The chain's CDR3 is CASSRQDREHGYTF. The CDR3 DNA is TGCGCCAGTTCCCGGCAGGACAGGGAGCATGGCTACACCTTC. V and J are TRBV23-1 and TRBJ1-2; 8 nucleotides line up with TRBD1. TRBV23-1 falls under the ORF class, with uncertain function. The V and J ends lost 9 bases and 6 bases, in that order; junction bases with no gene match: 12. The CDR3 spans 14 residues.

The chain has TRBV6-5 and TRBJ2-7; no clear D. Germline values: CDR1 MNHEY, CDR2 SVGAGI. V lost 2 bases and J lost 4, with 12 bases in between. The CDR3 has 14 residues. This chain's CDR3 is CASSYERGKYEQYF. CDR3 in DNA: TGTGCCAGCAGTTACGAGCGCGGCAAGTACGAGCAGTACTTC.

The chain combines TRBV5-5 with TRBJ1-5; 9 nucleotides align to TRBD1. CDR1 is SGHKS, CDR2 YYEKEE, per germline (reference sequence). The CDR3 loop spans 14 amino acids. The V and J ends lost 2 bases and 7 bases, in that order; junction bases with no gene match: 4. The CDR3 protein is CASSLQGAEQPQHF. The CDR3 nucleotides read TGTGCCAGCAGCTTACAGGGGGCAGAACAGCCCCAGCATTTT.

This sequence joins TRBV2 and TRBJ1-2; a weak D match, TRBD1 (5 bases). There are 13 residues in the CDR3. The V and J ends lost 7 bases and 8 bases respectively, with 17 bases between them. The germline CDR1 and CDR2 sequences are SNHLY and FYNNEI. CDR3 region: CASTRSPEGGYTF. In nucleotides, the CDR3 is TGTGCCAGCACCCGGAGCCCGGAGGGGGGCTACACCTTC.

This sequence joins TRBV27 and TRBJ1-4, with D possibly being TRBD1 (6 bases). V was clipped by 3 bases and J by 6 bases, with 8 bases between them. This CDR3 has 13 residues. The germline CDR1 and CDR2 sequences are MNHEY and SMNVEV (reference sequence). CDR3 DNA: TGTGCCAGCAGTTTGAGGACAGATGAAAAACTGTTTTTT. Amino acid sequence: CASSLRTDEKLFF.

The chain links TRBV6-4 to TRBJ2-3; tentatively, D is TRBD2 (5 bases). Per the germline V gene, CDR1 is MRHNA and CDR2 is SNTAGT. This CDR3 has 13 amino acids. With 2 bases removed from V and 4 bases from J, the gap between germline ends came to 7 bases. This chain's CDR3 is CASSDGGADTQYF. CDR3 DNA sequence: TGTGCCAGCAGTGACGGAGGAGCAGATACGCAGTATTTT.

The chain carries TRBV6-1 and TRBJ1-5; 8 nucleotides align to TRBD1. The ends lost 2 bases at V and 5 bases at J; junction bases unmatched: 5. The V gene's germline CDR1 is MNHNS and CDR2 SASEGT. This CDR3 has 15 residues. CDR3 protein: CASSELTGGYQPQHF. CDR3 DNA sequence: TGTGCCAGCAGTGAACTAACAGGGGGTTATCAGCCCCAGCATTTT.

V and J are TRBV28 and TRBJ1-6, with a possible D match to TRBD1 (6 bases). Germline V gene lookup returns CDR1 MDHEN and CDR2 SYDVKM. This CDR3 has 14 residues. The V end lost 4 bases, the J end lost 8 bases, and 12 bases lay between the germline ends. The CDR3 here is CASSSTGWDSPLHF. As DNA, the CDR3 is TGTGCCAGCAGTTCCACAGGGTGGGATTCACCCCTCCACTTT.

This sequence joins TRBV5-4 and TRBJ2-1; D gene unclear. CDR1 SGHNT and CDR2 YYREEE come from the germline V gene (reference sequence). The V gene lost 0 bases and the J gene lost 8 bases, with 9 bases spanning the gap. This CDR3 spans 13 amino acids. Here the CDR3 reads CASSLGAWDEQFF. CDR3 sequence (DNA): TGTGCCAGCAGCTTGGGGGCATGGGATGAGCAGTTCTTC.

The chain uses TRBV5-6 and TRBJ1-6; D is uncertain. This CDR3 spans 16 amino acids. Trimming left V 1 base short and J 0 bases short, with 8 bases between. Germline V gene data show CDR1 as SGHDT and CDR2 as YYEEEE. Written as DNA, the CDR3 is TGTGCCAGCAGCTTGTCTGGGAGCTCCTATAATTCACCCCTCCACTTT. Translated, it gives CASSLSGSSYNSPLHF.

The rearrangement links TRBV18 to TRBJ2-2; no firm D call. CDR3 length: 12 residues. V was cut by 6 bases and J by 2 bases, with 4 bases left in between. CDR1 KGHSH and CDR2 LQKENI come from the germline V gene. The CDR3 nucleotides read TGTGCCAGCTCGGCAAACACCGGGGAGCTGTTTTTT. Protein sequence: CASSANTGELFF. Supplemented by reference TRBV18 and TRBJ2-2, the full variable domain reads NAGVMQNPRHLVRRRGQEARLRCSPMKGHSHVYWYRQLPEEGLKFMVYLQKENIIDESGMPKERFSAEFPKEGPSILRIQQVVRGDSAAYFCASSANTGELFFGEGSRLTVL.

The J gene is TRBJ1-4, the V gene TRBV19, with D possibly TRBD1 on 6 matching bases. CDR3 length equals 13 residues. V shed 10 bases and J shed 3 bases, with 12 bases lying between them. CDR1 is LNHDA and CDR2 is SQIVND in the germline V gene (reference sequence). CDR3 amino acids: CATTGSANEKLFF. The DNA for the CDR3 is TGTGCCACTACAGGGAGCGCTAATGAAAAACTGTTTTTT.

This chain connects TRBV10-2 to TRBJ2-7; 12 nucleotides agree with TRBD2. Unmatched junction bases numbered 6, after V lost 6 bases and J lost 3 bases. Germline CDR1 and CDR2: WSHSY and SAAADI. The CDR3 extends over 15 amino acids. The CDR3 reads CASRRTSGILYEQYF. In DNA form, the CDR3 reads TGCGCCAGCAGGAGGACTAGCGGGATTCTCTACGAGCAGTACTTC.

V gene TRBV28 combines with J gene TRBJ2-1, with 7 positions matching TRBD1. Germline CDR1 reads MDHEN; CDR2 reads SYDVKM. Unmatched junction bases numbered 17, after V lost 6 bases and J lost 3 bases. The CDR3 spans 18 residues. The CDR3 sequence is CASRTPRTGEIVYNEQFF. The CDR3 DNA reads TGTGCCAGCAGAACCCCGCGGACAGGCGAGATTGTCTACAATGAGCAGTTCTTC.

The V gene is TRBV5-1, the J gene TRBJ1-2, with 7 bases lining up with TRBD1. There are 13 residues in the CDR3. With V trimmed by 5 bases and J by 3 bases, 4 bases remained unmatched. Germline values: CDR1 SGHRS, CDR2 YFSETQ. CDR3 sequence (DNA): TGCGCCAGCAGTAGGGGGCAGGACTATGGCTACACCTTC. The encoded protein is CASSRGQDYGYTF. Using reference TRBV5-1 and TRBJ1-2 for the parts outside the CDR3, the full variable domain is KAGVTQTPRYLIKTRGQQVTLSCSPISGHRSVSWYQQTPGQGLQFLFEYFSETQRNKGNFPGRFSGRQFSNSRSEMNVSTLELGDSALYLCASSRGQDYGYTFGSGTRLTVV.

The gene calls are TRBV15 and TRBJ1-5; no reliable D call. V lost 8 bases, J lost 0 bases, and 5 bases lay in between. The CDR3 length is 12 residues. Germline CDR1 LNHNV, CDR2 YYDKDF (reference sequence). CDR3 protein: CATGSSNQPQHF. In DNA, the CDR3 is TGTGCCACCGGGAGTAGCAATCAGCCCCAGCATTTT.

Of note for this clone: The junction does not match germline at one end; this may be a read error. The chain has TRBV29-1 and TRBJ1-1; tentative D call: TRBD1 (5 bases). The CDR3 extends over 13 amino acids. CDR1 and CDR2 from the germline V gene are SQVTM and ANQGSEA. CDR3 DNA: TGCAGCGCCGAGGGCGGGACTCACACTGAGGCTTTCTTT. This translates into CSAEGGTHTEAFF.

This chain joins TRBV5-1 and TRBJ2-2; D possibly corresponds to TRBD1 (7 bases). Germline loops: CDR1 SGHRS, CDR2 YFSETQ. The CDR3 length is 14 residues. Trimming removed 5 bases from V and 7 bases from J, with 15 bases in between. The CDR3 coding sequence is TGCGCCAGCAGAGCGCAGGGGGACTTCGGGGAGCTGTTTTTT. Translated, it gives CASRAQGDFGELFF.